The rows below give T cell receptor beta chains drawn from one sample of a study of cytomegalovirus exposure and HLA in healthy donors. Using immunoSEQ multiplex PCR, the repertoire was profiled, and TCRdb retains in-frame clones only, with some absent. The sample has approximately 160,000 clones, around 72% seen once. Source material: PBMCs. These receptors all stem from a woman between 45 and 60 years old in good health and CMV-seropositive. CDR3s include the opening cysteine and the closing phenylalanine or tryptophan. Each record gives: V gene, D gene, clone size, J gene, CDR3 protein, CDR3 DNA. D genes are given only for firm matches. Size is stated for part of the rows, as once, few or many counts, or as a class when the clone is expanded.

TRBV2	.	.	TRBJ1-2	CASSEEGEYGYTF	TGTGCCAGCAGTGAAGAGGGGGAGTATGGCTACACCTTC
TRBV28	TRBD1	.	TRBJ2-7	CASSPPTGGAYEQYF	TGTGCCAGCAGTCCGCCGACAGGGGGCGCCTACGAGCAGTACTTC
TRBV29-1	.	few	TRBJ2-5	CSVELGLLMAQYF	TGCAGCGTTGAACTGGGACTGCTAATGGCCCAGTACTTC
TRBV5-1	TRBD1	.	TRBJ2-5	CASSGQGIETQYF	TGCGCCAGCAGTGGACAGGGGATCGAGACCCAGTACTTC
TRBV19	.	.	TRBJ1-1	CASSIDPLGLRGDFTEAFF	TGTGCCAGTAGTATAGATCCCCTGGGACTTCGGGGAGATTTCACTGAAGCTTTCTTT
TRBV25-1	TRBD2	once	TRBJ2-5	CASCSSGGTTETQYF	TGTGCCAGTTGTTCTAGCGGGGGTACTACAGAGACCCAGTACTTC
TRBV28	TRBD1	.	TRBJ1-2	CASSLDYRGVNYGYTF	TGTGCCAGCAGTTTAGATTACAGGGGGGTCAACTATGGCTACACCTTC
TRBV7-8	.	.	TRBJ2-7	CASSLRRQDEQYF	TGTGCCAGCAGCTTAAGGCGACAAGACGAGCAGTACTTC
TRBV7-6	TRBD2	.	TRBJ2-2	CASSVLAGQNTGELFF	TGTGCCAGCAGCGTTTTAGCGGGCCAGAACACCGGGGAGCTGTTTTTT
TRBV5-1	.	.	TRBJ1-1	CASSTRGPSLNTEAFF	TGCGCCAGCAGCACCAGGGGCCCATCTTTGAACACTGAAGCTTTCTTT
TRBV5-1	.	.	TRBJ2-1	CASSFEGAGNEQFF	TGCGCCAGCAGCTTCGAGGGAGCGGGCAATGAGCAGTTCTTC
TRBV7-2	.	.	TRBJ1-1	CASSLDSNTEAFF	TGTGCCAGCAGCTTAGACTCCAACACTGAAGCTTTCTTT
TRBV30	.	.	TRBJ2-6	CARNFGANGLTF	TGTGCCCGGAACTTTGGGGCCAACGGCCTGACTTTC
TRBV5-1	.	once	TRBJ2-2	CASSPGLGLNTGELFF	TGCGCCAGCAGCCCCGGTTTGGGGCTGAACACCGGGGAGCTGTTTTTT
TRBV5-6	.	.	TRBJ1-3	CASSFDRRLSGNTIYF	TGTGCCAGCAGCTTCGACAGGCGACTCTCTGGAAACACCATATATTTT
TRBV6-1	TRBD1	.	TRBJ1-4	CASSTRDRVEKLFF	TGTGCCAGCAGTACCCGGGACAGGGTTGAAAAACTGTTTTTT
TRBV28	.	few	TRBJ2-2	CASSFPTGTTNTGELFF	TGTGCCAGCAGTTTCCCCACAGGGACCACGAACACCGGGGAGCTGTTTTTT
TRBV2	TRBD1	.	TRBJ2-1	CASSGTGRHEQFF	TGTGCCAGCAGTGGGACAGGGCGCCATGAGCAGTTCTTC
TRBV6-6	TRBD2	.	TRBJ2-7	CASSSGTSGEQYF	TGTGCCAGCAGCTCCGGGACTAGCGGCGAGCAGTACTTC
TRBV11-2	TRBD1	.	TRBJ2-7	CASSSLGADRAYEQYF	TGTGCCAGCAGCTCTCTCGGGGCGGACAGGGCATACGAGCAGTACTTC
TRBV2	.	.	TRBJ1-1	CASSLTGEFLTEAFF	TGTGCCAGCAGTCTTACGGGGGAGTTCCTCACTGAAGCTTTCTTT
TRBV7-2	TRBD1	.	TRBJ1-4	CASSSPASGQGGEKLFF	TGTGCCAGCAGCTCCCCGGCCTCGGGACAGGGGGGTGAAAAACTGTTTTTT
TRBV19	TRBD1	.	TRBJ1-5	CASKPKGTGGNQPQHF	TGTGCCAGTAAACCTAAGGGGACAGGGGGCAATCAGCCCCAGCATTTT
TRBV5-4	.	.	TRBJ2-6	CASSRTFSGANVLTF	TGTGCCAGCAGCCGGACTTTCTCTGGGGCCAACGTCCTGACTTTC
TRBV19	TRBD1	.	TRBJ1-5	CASCDWTGLNQPQHF	TGTGCCAGCTGCGATTGGACAGGTCTTAATCAGCCCCAGCATTTT
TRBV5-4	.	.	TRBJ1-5	CASSLGGQSNQPQHF	TGTGCCAGCAGCTTGGGAGGCCAGAGCAATCAGCCCCAGCATTTT
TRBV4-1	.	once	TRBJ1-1	CASSQGSPSVRTEAFF	TGCGCCAGCAGCCAAGGTTCACCCTCGGTGAGGACTGAAGCTTTCTTT
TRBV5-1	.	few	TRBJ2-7	CASGKDTYEQYF	TGCGCCAGCGGGAAGGACACCTACGAGCAGTACTTC
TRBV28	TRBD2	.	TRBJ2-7	CASWPLGLAGGTYEQYF	TGTGCCAGCTGGCCATTGGGACTAGCGGGAGGCACCTACGAGCAGTACTTC
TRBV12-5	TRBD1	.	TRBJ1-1	CASGLGGTGGEGAFF	TGTGCTAGTGGTTTGGGGGGGACAGGGGGCGAAGGGGCTTTCTTT
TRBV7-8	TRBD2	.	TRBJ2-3	CASSFSGREEDTQYF	TGTGCCAGCAGCTTTAGCGGGAGGGAGGAAGATACGCAGTATTTT
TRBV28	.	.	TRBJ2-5	CASSLVTLKTQYF	TGTGCCAGCAGTTTAGTGACTTTAAAGACCCAGTACTTC
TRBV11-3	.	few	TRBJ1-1	CASSLGETEAFF	TGTGCCAGCAGCTTGGGCGAGACTGAAGCTTTCTTT
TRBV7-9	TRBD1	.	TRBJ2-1	CASSLRTGTDEQFF	TGTGCCAGCAGCTTGCGGACAGGGACAGATGAGCAGTTCTTC
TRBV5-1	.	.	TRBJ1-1	CASSLDRNTEAFF	TGCGCCAGCAGCTTGGATAGGAACACTGAAGCTTTCTTT
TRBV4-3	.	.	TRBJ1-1	CASSRLGGTEAFF	TGCGCCAGCAGCCGCCTTGGAGGTACTGAAGCTTTCTTT
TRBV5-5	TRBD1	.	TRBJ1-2	CASNVAYDRGIYGYTF	TGTGCCAGCAACGTAGCTTACGACAGGGGAATCTATGGCTACACCTTC
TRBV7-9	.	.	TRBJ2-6	CASSWTGGSSGANVLTF	TGTGCCAGCAGCTGGACAGGAGGGAGCTCTGGGGCCAACGTCCTGACTTTC
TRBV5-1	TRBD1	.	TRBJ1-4	CASSYGQALNEKLFF	TGCGCCAGCAGCTACGGACAGGCGCTTAATGAAAAACTGTTTTTT